Given below is one T cell receptor (beta chain) in context. The sample originates from a study of control samples from healthy donors and cancer patients. The assay was immunoSEQ multiplex PCR, and TCRdb's table has in-frame clones only and misses some. In the table there are approximately 90,000 clones, around 86% of which are singletons. The germline CDR1 and CDR2 sequences are SGDLS and YYNGEE. The ends were cut back, 3 bases at V and 0 bases at J, with 9 bases in the middle. The CDR3 is made up of 15 amino acids. The sequenced sample consisted of blood. V usage is TRBV9 and J usage is TRBJ2-2, with TRBD1 as a possible D gene (6 bases). The receptor was derived from a man aged 25 to 45 in good health. DNA of the CDR3: TGTGCCAGCAGCGCACAGGGACCGAACACCGGGGAGCTGTTTTTT. It codes for CASSAQGPNTGELFF.